This note documents a single T cell receptor beta chain sequence. Germline V gives CDR1 GTSNPN, CDR2 SVGIG (reference sequence). V was cut by 2 bases and J by 3 bases, with 25 bases left in between. The CDR3 is 18 amino acids. The method was immunoSEQ multiplex PCR; TCRdb's version includes in-frame clones alone and lacks a portion of them. The data show over 50,000 clones, approximately 86% seen once. The sample belongs to a study of OX40 agonist ivuxolimab in advanced cancers. Overall study: A partial response was reached by three patients: one with hepatocellular carcinoma and two with cutaneous melanoma.

The specimen was CD4+ or CD8+ T cells sorted from blood, collected in a trial of the OX40 agonist ivuxolimab. The chain employs TRBV30 and TRBJ1-2; D is possibly TRBD1 (6 bases). This receptor was identified in an adult with an advanced solid tumor such as melanoma, head and neck, liver or kidney cancer. Here the CDR3 DNA reads TGTGCCTGGAGTATGGTTTCGGGCGGGGGGCGATCTCACTATGGCTACACCTTC. This codes for CAWSMVSGGGRSHYGYTF.